The T cell receptor (beta chain) under discussion was sequenced for a study of Ad26.COV2.S vaccination and SARS-CoV-2 variants. Study at large: Ad26.COV2.S arm of COV1001 included the donor. The study gave Ad26.COV2.S intramuscularly, once or twice 56 days apart.

Germline CDR1 and CDR2: SGHAT and FQNNGV. The CDR3 contains 14 residues. Trimming stripped 1 base from V and 0 bases from J, with 6 bases between. Regarding treatment: 19 received Ad26.COV2.S at low or high dose, single or two shots; 5 received placebo; per-sample allocation not given. The study sampled participants on day 63 after the first vaccine or placebo injection. An adult aged 18-55 years in Boston served as the donor. The table came from immunoSEQ multiplex PCR; TCRdb's copy has only in-frame clones and leaves some out. Among hundreds of thousands of clones, around 90% were seen once, and the ten largest hold 10% to 15%.

The chain uses TRBV11-2 and TRBJ1-1; D is perhaps TRBD1 (5 bases). Specimen: peripheral blood, collected in a trial of Ad26.COV2.S vaccine versus placebo. The clonotype comes from a person aged 18-60 years who received the Ad26.COV2.S COVID-19 vaccine or a placebo. As DNA, the CDR3 is TGTGCCAGCAGCTTAGCAGGGATGAACACTGAAGCTTTCTTT. This translates into CASSLAGMNTEAFF.